The source of this T cell receptor beta chain is a study of T-cell reconstitution after alpha-beta-depleted transplantation in children. Unique molecular identifiers were incorporated during preparation of the TCRbeta library. TCRdb reprocessed the PCR reads via MiXCR and lists one record per CDR3 protein. The sample lists some 500,000 distinct CDR3 sequences; around 16% were seen once. V lost 3 bases to trimming and J lost 4 bases, with 13 bases between them. CDR1 and CDR2 (germline): SGHKS, YYEKEE (reference sequence). The CDR3 has 15 residues. This clonotype was recorded a few times. V gene TRBV5-5 combines with J gene TRBJ1-4, with a weak D call TRBD1 (5 bases). This clonotype was obtained from a human donor who donated a stem cell graft to a child with acute lymphoblastic leukemia. This specimen consisted of PBMCs from the stem cell graft donor, obtained from the stem cell graft. The CDR3 sequence: CASSSPTAINEKLFF. The CDR3 DNA is TGTGCCAGCAGCTCTCCGACAGCCATTAATGAAAAACTGTTTTTT.